This T cell receptor beta chain was recorded in a study of blood T cell repertoires in COVID-19. Study as a whole: COVID-19 samples collected from the United States, Italy and Spain covered acute and convalescent phases.

Germline V lookup: CDR1 WSHSY, CDR2 SAAADI. The CDR3 runs to 15 residues. With 5 bases clipped from V and 5 bases from J, the junction kept 10 bases outside the gene matches. Assay used: immunoSEQ multiplex PCR; TCRdb lists only in-frame clones, some missing. The sample gives roughly 100,000 clones, approximately 91% of which show up once; 4% to 4.5% is in the top ten. This receptor was taken from a man between 18 and 29 years old with acute or convalescent COVID-19. The V call is TRBV10-2, the J call TRBJ1-1, with TRBD1 matching 8 bases. The sequenced sample consisted of peripheral blood. The CDR3 DNA reads as TGCGCCAGCAGTATTATCACAGGGGGTATGACTGAAGCTTTCTTT. Amino acid sequence: CASSIITGGMTEAFF.